These 6 T cell receptor beta chains originate from one sample sequenced in a study of patients and donors after allogeneic stem cell transplantation. One entry per CDR3 protein results from TCRdb running MiXCR on the RT-PCR reads. In the table there are about 87,000 distinct CDR3 sequences, 5% of which are singletons. Source material: blood, either unsorted or a sorted T cell fraction (not recorded which). These receptors were taken from a human donor who was either an allogeneic HSCT recipient or a stem cell or donor lymphocyte infusion donor (not recorded which). It is not recorded whose cells these are; they may come from a transplant donor.

This clonotype was seen repeatedly, ten times or more. The rearrangement uses TRBV6-1 and TRBJ2-3; 8 bases agree with TRBD2. The ends lost 5 bases at V and 2 bases at J; junction bases unmatched: 3. Germline CDR1 reads MNHNS; CDR2 reads SASEGT. This CDR3 is 14 amino acids long. Here the CDR3 DNA reads TGTGCCAGCAGTAGCGGGGGCCTCACAGATACGCAGTATTTT. Its protein product is CASSSGGLTDTQYF.

This clonotype appeared many times. The J gene is TRBJ2-5, the V gene TRBV7-8, with D uncertain. V was clipped by 4 bases and J by 4 bases, with 13 bases between them. This CDR3 spans 14 amino acids. From germline, CDR1 is SGHVS and CDR2 FQNEAQ. Written as DNA, the CDR3 is TGTGCCAGCAGCTCCGGCCGCATGGGAGAGACCCAGTACTTC. This encodes CASSSGRMGETQYF.

At least ten counts were recorded for this clonotype. This chain connects TRBV12-3 or TRBV12-4 to TRBJ1-1; TRBD1 matches at 7 bases. The CDR3 extends over 13 amino acids. The V gene end was trimmed by 3 bases and the J gene end by 5 bases; junction bases not matched to a gene: 3. CDR3 DNA sequence: TGTGCCAGCAGTTTTGACAGGGCTACTGAAGCTTTCTTT. It codes for CASSFDRATEAFF.

At least ten counts were recorded for this clonotype. This rearrangement joins TRBV7-2 to TRBJ1-5; TRBD1 might be the D (6 bases). The CDR3 consists of 15 residues. Trimming removed 3 bases from V and 3 bases from J, with 12 bases in between. In germline, CDR1 is SGHTA, CDR2 FQGNSA. The CDR3 region is CASSLDTGYNQPQHF. In DNA form, the CDR3 reads TGTGCCAGCAGCTTGGATACAGGGTACAATCAGCCCCAGCATTTT.

This clonotype was detected many times. V and J are TRBV12-3 or TRBV12-4 and TRBJ2-7; possibly TRBD1 or TRBD2 for D (7 bases each). Deletions cut 6 bases from V and 3 bases from J, with 15 bases between. This CDR3 has 14 amino acids. CDR3 in amino acids: CASSQGGYFYEQYF. CDR3 nucleotides: TGTGCCAGCAGCCAGGGGGGGTACTTCTACGAGCAGTACTTC.

This clonotype has just a few counts. V and J are TRBV27 and TRBJ2-2; 7 nucleotides line up with TRBD1. The CDR3 spans 14 residues. Per germline, CDR1 MNHEY and CDR2 SMNVEV (reference sequence). J lost 4 bases, V lost 6 bases, and 5 bases had no gene match. CDR3 sequence reads: CASRSGQSTGELFF. The CDR3 DNA reads as TGTGCCAGCAGATCGGGACAGAGCACCGGGGAGCTGTTTTTT.